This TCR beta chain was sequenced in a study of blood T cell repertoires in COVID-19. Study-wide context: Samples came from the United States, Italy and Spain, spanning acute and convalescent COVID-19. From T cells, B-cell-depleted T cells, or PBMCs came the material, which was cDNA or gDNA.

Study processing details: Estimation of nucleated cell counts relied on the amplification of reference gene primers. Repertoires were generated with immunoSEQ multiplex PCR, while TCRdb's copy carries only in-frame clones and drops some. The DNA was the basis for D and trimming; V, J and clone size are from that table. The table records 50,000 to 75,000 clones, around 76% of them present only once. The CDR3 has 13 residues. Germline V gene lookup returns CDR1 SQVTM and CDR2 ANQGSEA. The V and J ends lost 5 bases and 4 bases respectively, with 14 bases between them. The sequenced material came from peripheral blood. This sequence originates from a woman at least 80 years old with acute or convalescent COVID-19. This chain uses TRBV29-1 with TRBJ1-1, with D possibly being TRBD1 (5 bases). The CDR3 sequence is CSVLVRVSTEAFF. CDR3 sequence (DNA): TGCAGCGTTTTGGTCAGGGTGAGCACTGAAGCTTTCTTT.